This T cell receptor beta chain was found in a study of blood T cell repertoires in COVID-19. Data came from immunoSEQ multiplex PCR; TCRdb stores just in-frame clones and leaves some out. The data hold about 170,000 clones, with around 82% observed a single time. CDR3 length: 14 residues. Germline values: CDR1 SNHLY, CDR2 FYNNEI. Trimming took 7 bases from V and 3 from J; bases not matched to a gene: 6. J is TRBJ2-1 and V is TRBV2; TRBD2 matches 7 bases. Input material: peripheral blood. The TCR was taken from a man aged 70 or older with active or convalescent COVID-19. The CDR3 region is CASTVPSGYNEQFF. CDR3 coding DNA: TGTGCCAGCACAGTACCTAGCGGCTACAATGAGCAGTTCTTC.